This TCR beta chain was observed in a study of metastatic and nonmetastatic thyroid tumors. Overall study: Repertoire comparisons spanned blood and tumor or nodule tissue from malignant and benign thyroid patients. Study findings and constraints: According to reports, the diversity of TCR beta was significantly higher in malignant thyroid tumors than in benign nodules, and this held in both blood and tumor samples.

Original processing methods: Variation in CDR3 across clinicopathological groups served as the basis for constructing a distant-metastasis classifier in papillary thyroid cancer. TCRdb reassembled clones from the PCR reads with MiXCR. TCRdb's processing, not the study's, gives the V and J calls here. The sample includes about 9,000 clones, about 15% of them seen just once. By share of the sample, this clone is medium-sized. No antigen is known for it. CDR1 is MNHEY and CDR2 is SMNVEV in the germline V gene (reference sequence). V was cut by 7 bases and J by 1 base, with 12 bases left in between. The CDR3 extends over 14 amino acids. Every patient was untreated before thyroid surgery.

The material sequenced was blood. The gene calls are TRBV27 and TRBJ2-3; TRBD2 is a possible D gene (6 bases). The sequence was obtained from a female donor with papillary thyroid cancer or a benign thyroid nodule (not recorded which). Some clones in this sample may be carry-over from other donors' samples. CDR3 protein: CASKEGGGTDTQYF. CDR3 bases: TGTGCCAGCAAAGAGGGCGGGGGCACAGATACGCAGTATTTT.